The clone carrying this T cell receptor (beta chain) was seen a few times. This record comes from a study of T cells after yellow fever vaccination. Study information: Each low-cell-number fraction was prepared by means of SMART-Seq v4 Ultra Low Input.

In making TCR cDNA, 5'RACE template switching added a universal primer site and UMIs to it. Using its own MiXCR run on the 5' RACE reads, TCRdb lists one record per CDR3 protein. The sample includes 55,000 or so distinct CDR3 sequences, 6.6% of them seen just once. Study-level points and caveats: Re-detected after boosting: most primary clones, around 97% of CD4 and 88% of CD8. The secondary response was weaker, and its peak arrived faster, on day 5 versus 15.

This TCR derives from a man between 18 and 29 years old who received the YFV17D yellow fever vaccine. The sample was CD8+ T cells not binding an NS4B(214-222) dextramer, sorted from PBMCs, taken roughly 47 days after the first yellow fever vaccination.

The CDR3 DNA follows: TGTGCCAGCAGTTTATCGAAGGGGGGCGTGAACACTGAAGCTTTCTTT. Translated: CASSLSKGGVNTEAFF. The chain uses TRBV27 and TRBJ1-1; perhaps TRBD1 as D (6 bases). V lost 0 bases, J lost 0 bases, and 11 bases lay in between. Germline values: CDR1 MNHEY, CDR2 SMNVEV (reference sequence). This CDR3 has 16 amino acids.